The next 30 T cell receptor beta chains were all read from a single sample in a study of blood T cell repertoires in COVID-19. Profiled with immunoSEQ multiplex PCR; TCRdb holds only in-frame clones, not every one. Of about 210,000 clones in the sample, 84% were seen once. Sequencing was carried out using peripheral blood. The receptors were gathered from a man aged 40-55 years who had recovered from COVID-19.

The chain employs TRBV2 and TRBJ1-5; possibly TRBD1 for D (5 bases). The CDR3 has 15 residues. Trimming pared 5 bases from V and 6 bases from J, leaving 17 bases between. Germline V lookup: CDR1 SNHLY, CDR2 FYNNEI. In DNA, the CDR3 is TGTGCCAGCAGTTACGGGCCGGGGACTCTTCAGCCCCAGCATTTT. Amino acids: CASSYGPGTLQPQHF.

J is TRBJ2-7 and V is TRBV6-6; D might be TRBD2 (6 bases). Trimming took 2 bases from V and 4 from J, leaving 12 bases between them. The CDR3 consists of 14 residues. Germline V CDR1 and CDR2: MNHNY, SVGAGI (reference sequence). This CDR3 is CASSYLAGPYEQYF. DNA of the CDR3: TGTGCCAGCAGTTACCTCGCGGGGCCTTACGAGCAGTACTTC.

The rearrangement links TRBV7-2 to TRBJ2-5; D unclear. This CDR3 region has 14 residues. The V gene's germline CDR1 is SGHTA and CDR2 FQGNSA. V was cut by 0 bases and J by 3 bases, with 8 bases left in between. This CDR3 reads CASSLAVTEETQYF. DNA for the CDR3: TGTGCCAGCAGCTTAGCGGTTACTGAAGAGACCCAGTACTTC.

This rearrangement joins TRBV7-9 to TRBJ1-1; D possibly corresponds to TRBD1 (5 bases). This CDR3 is 15 amino acids long. V lost 3 bases to trimming and J lost 3 bases, with 14 bases between them. Germline CDR1 and CDR2: SEHNR and FQNEAQ (reference sequence). The CDR3 sequence is CASSFERGGDTEAFF. As DNA, the CDR3 is TGTGCCAGCAGCTTCGAAAGGGGAGGAGACACTGAAGCTTTCTTT.

J is TRBJ2-7 and V is TRBV6-5, with 7 bases aligning to TRBD1. Losses at the gene ends were 2 bases for V and 2 bases for J; bases not matched to a gene: 6. CDR1 and CDR2 from the germline V gene are MNHEY and SVGAGI. This CDR3 region has 15 residues. CDR3 region: CASSYDGTDTYEQYF. The DNA for the CDR3 is TGTGCCAGCAGTTACGACGGGACAGACACCTACGAGCAGTACTTC.

The chain links TRBV11-2 to TRBJ1-1; TRBD1 is a possible D gene (5 bases). The CDR3 has 13 amino acids. The germline CDR1 and CDR2 sequences are SGHAT and FQNNGV. Trimming pared 4 bases from V and 3 bases from J, leaving 9 bases between. CDR3 loop: CASSWGRDTEAFF. As DNA, the CDR3 is TGTGCCAGCAGCTGGGGGAGGGACACTGAAGCTTTCTTT.

V gene TRBV6-1 combines with J gene TRBJ2-7, with 11 bases fitting TRBD2. Losses at the gene ends were 1 base for V and 5 bases for J; bases not matched to a gene: 7. Germline CDR1 is MNHNS and CDR2 is SASEGT. There are 16 residues in the CDR3. CDR3 nucleotide sequence: TGTGCCAGCAGTGAAGAAACTAGCGGGAGCTTTAACGAGCAGTACTTC. Its translation is CASSEETSGSFNEQYF.

This chain uses TRBV6-5 with TRBJ1-1; D is unclear. The CDR3 extends over 12 amino acids. Germline V CDR1 and CDR2: MNHEY, SVGAGI. V gave up 6 bases and J gave up 4 bases, with 9 bases separating them. This CDR3 is CASRRLGTEAFF. CDR3 DNA sequence: TGTGCCAGCAGGAGGCTGGGCACTGAAGCTTTCTTT.

This clone was seen once. V and J are TRBV12-3 or TRBV12-4 and TRBJ1-2, with TRBD1 matching over 7 bases. The CDR3 extends over 13 amino acids. The trim removed 4 bases at V and 7 bases at J, leaving 6 bases unmatched. CDR3 DNA sequence: TGTGCCAGCAGTTCCGACAGGGTGGCTGGCTACACCTTC. Its protein product is CASSSDRVAGYTF.

The rearrangement joins TRBV5-4 to TRBJ1-2; 7 nucleotides match TRBD1. The CDR3 consists of 15 residues. The V gene's germline CDR1 is SGHNT and CDR2 YYREEE (reference sequence). V shed 4 bases, J shed 3 bases, and the junction held 9 bases outside the gene matches. The CDR3 sequence is CASSLYPQGYYGYTF. The CDR3 DNA follows: TGTGCCAGCAGCCTATATCCACAGGGGTACTATGGCTACACCTTC.

The chain carries TRBV5-1 and TRBJ1-1; 7 nucleotides align to TRBD1. Germline CDR1 is SGHRS and CDR2 is YFSETQ. This CDR3 has 14 amino acids. The J segment lost 0 bases and the V segment lost 3 bases, leaving 2 bases of the junction unmatched. CDR3 in DNA: TGCGCCAGCAGCTGGACAGGTATGAACACTGAAGCTTTCTTT. Encoded protein: CASSWTGMNTEAFF.

V usage is TRBV5-6 and J usage is TRBJ1-1; 7 bases are a match to TRBD1. The trim removed 2 bases at V and 6 bases at J, leaving 4 bases unmatched. The V gene's germline CDR1 is SGHDT and CDR2 YYEEEE. There are 13 residues in the CDR3. The CDR3 protein is CASSFDRVPEAFF. CDR3 nucleotide sequence: TGTGCCAGCAGCTTTGACAGGGTCCCTGAAGCTTTCTTT.

V is TRBV4-1 and J is TRBJ1-5, with 7 bases lining up with TRBD1. CDR3 length: 16 amino acids. V lost 6 bases to trimming and J lost 3 bases; unmatched junction nucleotides: 11. Germline V gene lookup returns CDR1 MGHRA and CDR2 YSYEKL. Here the CDR3 reads CASSPVKGQFNQPQHF. The DNA for the CDR3 is TGCGCCAGCAGTCCTGTGAAGGGACAGTTCAATCAGCCCCAGCATTTT.

This clone was seen only once. This chain connects TRBV29-1 to TRBJ2-1, with 7 bases identical to TRBD2. Germline assignment: CDR1 SQVTM and CDR2 ANQGSEA. This CDR3 has 14 residues. Unmatched junction bases numbered 3, after V lost 1 base and J lost 3 bases. The CDR3 DNA reads TGCAGCGTTGAAGGGCGGGGGAACTACAATGAGCAGTTCTTC. Amino acids: CSVEGRGNYNEQFF.

The CDR3 sequence is CASSPIGGAGSYEQYF. The CDR3 coding sequence is TGTGCCAGCAGCCCTATCGGGGGGGCGGGCTCCTACGAGCAGTACTTC. V usage is TRBV5-5 and J usage is TRBJ2-7, with 8 positions matching TRBD2. CDR1 and CDR2 (germline): SGHKS, YYEKEE (reference sequence). This CDR3 has 16 residues. V dropped 4 bases and J dropped 0; count of bases not matched to a gene: 9.

The rearrangement links TRBV7-2 to TRBJ2-1, with 15 nucleotides matching TRBD2. Trimming took 5 bases from V and 5 from J; bases not matched to a gene: 4. In germline, CDR1 is SGHTA, CDR2 FQGNSA. This CDR3 is 16 amino acids long. The CDR3 is CASSRGLAGGDNEQFF. The CDR3 DNA is TGTGCCAGCAGCAGAGGACTAGCGGGGGGGGACAATGAGCAGTTCTTC.

The chain links TRBV9 to TRBJ2-3; 9 nucleotides align to TRBD2. The CDR3 runs to 15 residues. The V gene end was trimmed by 0 bases and the J gene end by 5 bases; junction bases not matched to a gene: 4. The V gene's germline CDR1 is SGDLS and CDR2 YYNGEE. DNA of the CDR3: TGTGCCAGCAGCGTAGACCCAGCGGGAGGAGATACGCAGTATTTT. It encodes CASSVDPAGGDTQYF.

On this clone itself: In the same sample, other DNA sequences code for this CDR3. The chain couples TRBV19 to TRBJ1-6, with 7 bases matching TRBD1. This CDR3 has 17 residues. The V gene's germline CDR1 is LNHDA and CDR2 SQIVND (reference sequence). Trimming cost V 3 bases and J 0 bases; bases outside gene matches: 5. Written as DNA, the CDR3 is TGTGCCAGTAGTATCACAGGGGTGAGCTCCTATAATTCACCCCTCCACTTT. Translated: CASSITGVSSYNSPLHF.

This rearrangement joins TRBV2 to TRBJ1-5; D is unresolved. This CDR3 spans 12 amino acids. Trimming stripped 2 bases from V and 9 bases from J, with 8 bases between. Per the germline V gene, CDR1 is SNHLY and CDR2 is FYNNEI. DNA for the CDR3: TGTGCCAGCAGTGAATGGAGAATGCCCCAGCATTTT. Protein: CASSEWRMPQHF.

The genes are TRBV10-3 and TRBJ1-1; 7 bases align to TRBD1. Germline CDR1 and CDR2: ENHRY and SYGVKD. This CDR3 spans 13 amino acids. The V segment lost 6 bases and the J segment 5 bases; nucleotides outside the gene matches: 6. The CDR3 loop reads CAIREGAATEAFF. CDR3 nucleotides: TGTGCCATCAGGGAGGGGGCGGCAACTGAAGCTTTCTTT.

The chain is built from TRBV6-2 or TRBV6-3 and TRBJ1-1, with D uncertain. The CDR3 runs 14 residues. V lost 4 bases to trimming and J lost 1 base, with 10 bases between them. Germline CDR1 reads MNHEY; CDR2 reads SVGEGT. This CDR3 is CASSSIQTNTEAFF. The DNA for the CDR3 is TGTGCCAGCAGTTCGATACAGACGAACACTGAAGCTTTCTTT.

This clone has a single count. The chain links TRBV15 to TRBJ2-1, with 11 bases fitting TRBD1. The germline CDR1 and CDR2 sequences are LNHNV and YYDKDF (reference sequence). The V segment lost 0 bases and the J segment 0 bases; nucleotides outside the gene matches: 10. The CDR3 has 20 residues. The CDR3 sequence is CATSRDRRTGGPSSYNEQFF. CDR3 nucleotide sequence: TGTGCCACCAGCAGAGATCGGCGGACAGGGGGCCCGAGCTCCTACAATGAGCAGTTCTTC.

The rearrangement uses TRBV7-2 and TRBJ2-2, with D perhaps TRBD2 (6 bases). The V gene lost 4 bases and the J gene lost 0 bases, with 6 bases spanning the gap. The CDR3 totals 14 residues. In germline, CDR1 is SGHTA, CDR2 FQGNSA. The CDR3 DNA reads TGTGCCAGCAGCTGGGACTCGAACACCGGGGAGCTGTTTTTT. It specifies CASSWDSNTGELFF.

The rearrangement uses TRBV7-9 and TRBJ1-1; D uncertain. This CDR3 region has 16 residues. In germline, CDR1 is SEHNR, CDR2 FQNEAQ (reference sequence). V lost 5 bases, J lost 5 bases, and 21 bases lay in between. The CDR3 DNA reads TGTGCCAGCAGCCCTAGCAGCTCGGGGAGTGGGACTGAAGCTTTCTTT. Amino acids: CASSPSSSGSGTEAFF.

V usage is TRBV7-2 and J usage is TRBJ2-5; a weak D match, TRBD2 (5 bases). This CDR3 spans 13 amino acids. The germline gives CDR1 SGHTA, CDR2 FQGNSA. V lost 6 bases and J lost 5, with 13 bases in between. The CDR3 nucleotides read TGTGCCAGCAGTGGACCCACGGGGGAGACCCAGTACTTC. Amino acid sequence: CASSGPTGETQYF.

This sequence joins TRBV23-1 and TRBJ2-3, with 11 bases lining up with TRBD1. TRBV23-1 is sorted into the ORF group, with uncertain function. With 4 bases clipped from V and 3 bases from J, the junction kept 6 bases outside the gene matches. The CDR3 is 16 residues long. The CDR3 sequence is CASSPWDRGLTDTQYF. The CDR3 DNA sequence: TGCGCCAGCAGTCCATGGGACAGGGGGTTAACAGATACGCAGTATTTT.

Concerning this clone: Other DNA sequences within the sample encode an identical CDR3. The rearrangement links TRBV6-2 or TRBV6-3 to TRBJ1-2; 8 bases match TRBD1. Per the germline V gene, CDR1 is MNHEY and CDR2 is SVGEGT. With 6 bases clipped from V and 8 bases from J, the junction kept 5 bases outside the gene matches. This CDR3 is built from 12 residues. The CDR3 DNA reads as TGTGCCAGCAGCACCAGGGGGCTCGGCTACACCTTC. It is translated as CASSTRGLGYTF.

The J gene is TRBJ1-3, the V gene TRBV7-2; D may be TRBD1 (6 bases). V was cut by 2 bases and J by 0 bases, with 14 bases left in between. Germline CDR1 SGHTA, CDR2 FQGNSA. The CDR3 loop spans 17 amino acids. The DNA for the CDR3 is TGTGCCAGCAGCTTACAGGGATACAGGGACTCTGGAAACACCATATATTTT. Translating it yields CASSLQGYRDSGNTIYF. Based on the CDR3 plus reference TRBV7-2 and TRBJ1-3, the full variable domain is GAGVSQSPSNKVTEKGKDVELRCDPISGHTALYWYRQSLGQGLEFLIYFQGNSAPDKSGLPSDRFSAERTGGSVSTLTIQRTQQEDSAVYLCASSLQGYRDSGNTIYFGEGSWLTVV.

This clone was seen more than once but under ten times. The chain couples TRBV14 to TRBJ1-1, with a tentative D call TRBD1 (6 bases). The V end lost 2 bases, the J end lost 4 bases, and 20 bases lay between the germline ends. This CDR3 has 17 amino acids. Germline CDR1 and CDR2: SGHDN and FVKESK. As DNA, the CDR3 is TGTGCCAGCAGCCAATTGGGGAGGGGGGGTTCGGCCACTGAAGCTTTCTTT. Its protein product is CASSQLGRGGSATEAFF.

CDR3 amino acids: CASRSSRSSYEQYF. CDR3 in DNA: TGTGCCAGCAGGAGTTCAAGGAGCTCCTACGAGCAGTACTTC. The chain links TRBV6-5 to TRBJ2-7; no clear D. V gave up 6 bases and J gave up 0 bases, with 12 bases separating them. CDR1 is MNHEY, CDR2 SVGAGI, per germline. This CDR3 has 14 residues.